A selection of T cell receptor beta chains follows, all from one sample in a study of cytomegalovirus exposure and HLA in healthy donors. Produced via immunoSEQ multiplex PCR; TCRdb's table is partial and in-frame only. The sample shows 90,000 to 140,000 clones, roughly 79% of them seen only once. What was sequenced was PBMCs. All receptors come from a male donor in good health and CMV-seronegative. The CDR3 runs from the conserved cysteine through the conserved F or W. Each record gives: V gene, J gene, D gene, clone size, CDR3 protein, CDR3 DNA. D genes are given only for firm matches. Part of the rows lack a size; the others show once, few, many or a class for expanded clones.

TRBV28	TRBJ1-2	NA	few	CATQRKPATNYGYTF	TGTGCCACCCAGAGGAAGCCAGCAACTAACTATGGCTACACCTTC
TRBV2	TRBJ2-7	NA	once	CASSWTSYEQYF	TGTGCCAGCTCCTGGACTTCCTACGAGCAGTACTTC
TRBV7-9	TRBJ2-7	TRBD2	NA	CASSNLGTSGWNSYEQYF	TGTGCCAGCAGTAACCTGGGGACTAGCGGGTGGAACTCCTACGAGCAGTACTTC
TRBV28	TRBJ2-1	TRBD2	NA	CASSFGLAGALYNEQFF	TGTGCCAGCAGTTTTGGACTAGCGGGAGCGTTGTACAATGAGCAGTTCTTC
TRBV19	TRBJ1-5	NA	once	CASSIDHFNQPQHF	TGTGCCAGTAGTATAGACCATTTCAATCAGCCCCAGCATTTT
TRBV11-3	TRBJ1-3	NA	few	CASSPFGNTIYF	TGTGCCAGCAGCCCGTTTGGAAACACCATATATTTT
TRBV4-3	TRBJ2-1	TRBD2	few	CASSQGGPGTSSYNEQFF	TGCGCCAGCAGCCAAGGGGGGCCAGGGACTAGCTCCTACAATGAGCAGTTCTTC
TRBV14	TRBJ2-5	TRBD1	NA	CASSQGVTGGIGETQYF	TGTGCCAGCAGCCAAGGTGTGACAGGGGGCATTGGGGAGACCCAGTACTTC
TRBV30	TRBJ2-1	TRBD2	NA	CAWSVPRRLAGSYNEQFF	TGTGCCTGGAGTGTACCCCGCCGACTAGCGGGATCCTACAATGAGCAGTTCTTC
TRBV7-3	TRBJ2-1	NA	NA	CASSSGVDNEQFF	TGTGCCAGCAGCTCAGGGGTTGACAATGAGCAGTTCTTC
TRBV4-1	TRBJ2-5	NA	NA	CASSQDLVGVQETQYF	TGCGCCAGCAGCCAAGATCTAGTCGGGGTCCAAGAGACCCAGTACTTC
TRBV15	TRBJ1-1	NA	NA	CATSSDLNTEAFF	TGTGCCACCAGCAGCGACTTGAACACTGAAGCTTTCTTT
TRBV28	TRBJ1-3	NA	NA	CASSLAWAGTPGNTIYF	TGTGCCAGCAGTTTAGCGTGGGCAGGGACTCCTGGAAACACCATATATTTT
TRBV25-1	TRBJ1-2	TRBD1	NA	CASSALGQGNYGYTF	TGTGCCAGCAGTGCTTTGGGACAGGGTAACTATGGCTACACCTTC
TRBV11-2	TRBJ1-1	TRBD1	NA	CASSEQGQMNTEAFF	TGTGCCAGCAGTGAGCAGGGACAGATGAACACTGAAGCTTTCTTT
TRBV5-1	TRBJ2-5	TRBD2	few	CASSLAGGPDETQYF	TGCGCCAGCAGCCTAGCGGGAGGGCCGGATGAGACCCAGTACTTC
TRBV2	TRBJ2-5	TRBD1	NA	CASSGDRTQETQYF	TGTGCCAGCAGTGGGGACAGGACCCAAGAGACCCAGTACTTC
TRBV27	TRBJ2-2	NA	NA	CASSWRAGELFF	TGTGCCAGCAGTTGGAGGGCCGGGGAGCTGTTTTTT
TRBV5-4	TRBJ2-3	NA	NA	CASSLAGGDTQYF	TGTGCCAGCAGCCTCGCAGGGGGGGATACGCAGTATTTT
TRBV11-1	TRBJ2-1	TRBD2	NA	CASSAASGSFYNEQFF	TGTGCCAGCAGCGCAGCTAGCGGGAGCTTCTACAATGAGCAGTTCTTC
TRBV11-3	TRBJ1-4	TRBD1	NA	CASSPRDRGPDNEKLFF	TGTGCCAGCAGCCCCCGGGACAGGGGGCCGGATAATGAAAAACTGTTTTTT
TRBV28	TRBJ2-7	TRBD1	NA	CASSSGTGGGEQYF	TGTGCCAGCAGTTCCGGGACAGGGGGCGGTGAGCAGTACTTC
TRBV11-3	TRBJ2-7	NA	NA	CASSFRQGYEQYF	TGTGCCAGCAGCTTCAGGCAGGGCTACGAGCAGTACTTC
TRBV2	TRBJ2-1	NA	few	CASELGALGNEQFF	TGTGCCTCTGAGTTGGGAGCCTTGGGGAATGAGCAGTTCTTC
TRBV29-1	TRBJ1-2	NA	NA	CSVKGLFYGYTF	TGCAGCGTTAAAGGACTATTCTATGGCTACACCTTC
TRBV2	TRBJ1-1	TRBD1	once	CASSLQGESTEAFF	TGTGCCAGCAGCTTACAGGGGGAGAGCACTGAAGCTTTCTTT
TRBV9	TRBJ1-1	NA	NA	CASSVVIDTEAFF	TGTGCCAGCAGCGTAGTTATTGACACTGAAGCTTTCTTT
TRBV30	TRBJ1-4	TRBD1	NA	CAWSPLNSRDRGHEKLFF	TGTGCCTGGAGCCCTCTAAACTCCCGGGACAGGGGGCATGAAAAACTGTTTTTT
TRBV5-1	TRBJ1-2	TRBD1	NA	CASSGQEIYGYTF	TGCGCCAGCAGCGGACAGGAGATATATGGCTACACCTTC
TRBV28	TRBJ2-2	NA	NA	CASVAPLNTGELFF	TGTGCCAGCGTAGCGCCGCTGAACACCGGGGAGCTGTTTTTT
TRBV7-9	TRBJ2-7	TRBD2	few	CASSLTSGGYEQYF	TGTGCCAGCAGCCTCACTAGCGGAGGTTACGAGCAGTACTTC
TRBV6-4	TRBJ2-1	NA	NA	CASSDHGESNEQFF	TGTGCCAGCAGTGACCACGGGGAGAGCAATGAGCAGTTCTTC
TRBV2	TRBJ1-4	NA	medium-sized	CASSESPGHYEKLFF	TGTGCCAGCAGTGAGTCCCCGGGACACTATGAAAAACTGTTTTTT
TRBV7-2	TRBJ1-1	NA	NA	CASSYRQAATEAFF	TGTGCCAGCAGCTACAGACAGGCAGCCACTGAAGCTTTCTTT
TRBV6-4	TRBJ2-2	NA	NA	CASSVFPDTGELFF	TGTGCCAGCAGTGTTTTCCCTGACACCGGGGAGCTGTTTTTT
TRBV11-2	TRBJ2-7	TRBD2	NA	CASSLAERGDFYEQYF	TGTGCCAGCAGCTTAGCCGAGCGGGGGGATTTCTACGAGCAGTACTTC
TRBV5-1	TRBJ2-1	TRBD2	NA	CASTPGGGYNEQFF	TGCGCCAGCACCCCCGGCGGGGGGTACAATGAGCAGTTCTTC
TRBV9	TRBJ2-1	NA	NA	CASSPSRLANTNEQFF	TGTGCCAGCAGCCCAAGTCGGCTAGCGAACACCAATGAGCAGTTCTTC
TRBV2	TRBJ1-2	TRBD1	NA	CASSEVTGGGYTF	TGTGCCAGCAGCGAAGTGACAGGGGGTGGCTACACCTTC
TRBV4-1	TRBJ2-7	TRBD2	NA	CASSQSPTWGLAYEQYF	TGCGCCAGCAGCCAAAGCCCTACGTGGGGACTAGCCTACGAGCAGTACTTC
TRBV7-9	TRBJ1-1	NA	once	CASSHFDSNTEAFF	TGTGCCAGCAGCCATTTTGACAGCAACACTGAAGCTTTCTTT
TRBV7-9	TRBJ2-7	TRBD1	NA	CASGTGGYEQYF	TGTGCCAGCGGGACAGGGGGATACGAGCAGTACTTC
TRBV27	TRBJ2-1	NA	once	CASSTPGEGSYNEQFF	TGTGCCAGCAGCACACCCGGCGAGGGCTCCTACAATGAGCAGTTCTTC
TRBV9	TRBJ2-3	NA	NA	CASSVRGITDTQYF	TGTGCCAGCAGCGTACGCGGGATCACAGATACGCAGTATTTT
TRBV7-9	TRBJ1-5	NA	NA	CASSLEPTMGNQPQHF	TGTGCCAGCAGCTTAGAGCCGACTATGGGCAATCAGCCCCAGCATTTT
TRBV20-1	TRBJ2-1	NA	NA	CSAKLNEQFF	TGCAGTGCTAAACTGAATGAGCAGTTCTTC
TRBV6-5	TRBJ2-3	NA	NA	CASSYSMVRSTDTQYF	TGTGCCAGCAGTTACTCGATGGTGAGATCCACAGATACGCAGTATTTT
TRBV5-4	TRBJ2-3	TRBD2	NA	CASSSGLAGKDTQYF	TGTGCCAGCAGCTCGGGACTAGCGGGAAAAGATACGCAGTATTTT
TRBV29-1	TRBJ2-3	NA	NA	CSVRSLGPTDTQYF	TGCAGCGTTCGTAGCTTGGGTCCCACAGATACGCAGTATTTT
TRBV25-1	TRBJ1-5	NA	NA	CASSDSGGSSNQPQHF	TGTGCCAGCAGTGACTCGGGGGGCTCTAGCAATCAGCCCCAGCATTTT
TRBV2	TRBJ2-5	NA	NA	CASSGILGGKETQYF	TGTGCCAGCAGTGGCATCCTGGGGGGAAAGGAGACCCAGTACTTC
TRBV7-9	TRBJ2-5	TRBD2	NA	CASSSGLAGGPRADQTQYF	TGTGCCAGCAGCTCCGGACTAGCGGGAGGGCCGCGCGCGGATCAGACCCAGTACTTC
TRBV27	TRBJ2-2	TRBD2	NA	CASSPRLAPTGELFF	TGTGCCAGCAGTCCTCGACTAGCACCCACCGGGGAGCTGTTTTTT
TRBV4-1	TRBJ2-7	TRBD1	NA	CASSQTTGEDEQYF	TGCGCCAGCAGCCAAACGACAGGGGAGGACGAGCAGTACTTC
TRBV18	TRBJ2-1	TRBD2	NA	CASSPRLTSGSYNEQFF	TGTGCCAGCTCACCACGTTTAACTAGCGGGAGCTACAATGAGCAGTTCTTC
TRBV4-1	TRBJ2-2	NA	NA	CASSQDPAGELFF	TGCGCCAGCAGCCAAGATCCCGCCGGGGAGCTGTTTTTT
TRBV4-1	TRBJ1-2	NA	NA	CASSQGAGPNYGYTF	TGCGCCAGCAGCCAAGGGGCAGGGCCTAACTATGGCTACACCTTC
TRBV7-9	TRBJ2-7	NA	NA	CASSLGGQPYEQYF	TGTGCCAGCAGCTTAGGGGGACAACCCTACGAGCAGTACTTC
TRBV4-1	TRBJ2-7	TRBD2	NA	CASRVSSGSASYEQYF	TGCGCCAGCAGGGTGTCTAGCGGGAGTGCTTCCTACGAGCAGTACTTC